This T cell receptor (beta chain) was retrieved from a study of blood T cell repertoires in COVID-19. Study-level information: T cells, B-cell-depleted T cells, or PBMCs supplied cDNA or gDNA.

Across roughly 25 US areas, participants ranged in age from about 18 to 90 years. Cohorts were assigned according to the clinical history that participants reported. Germline values: CDR1 SGDLS, CDR2 YYNGEE. The CDR3 runs to 15 residues. V lost 3 bases to trimming and J lost 6 bases; unmatched junction nucleotides: 10. Authors' methods: Estimated nucleated cell counts came from reference gene primer amplification. Method: immunoSEQ multiplex PCR; TCRdb's copy keeps in-frame clones and lacks some. V, J and clone size were drawn from that table, and D and trimming were deduced from the DNA. The table lists about 200,000 clones, under 80% of them singletons, with 17% in the top ten.

The chain joins TRBV9 to TRBJ2-3, with 7 bases matching TRBD1. The sample comprised PBMCs or T cells enriched from blood (not recorded which). The clonotype comes from a woman aged 50 to 60 with acute COVID-19. CDR3 residues: CASSGVEGAWDTQYF. The DNA of the CDR3 is TGTGCCAGCAGCGGGGTAGAGGGGGCCTGGGATACGCAGTATTTT.